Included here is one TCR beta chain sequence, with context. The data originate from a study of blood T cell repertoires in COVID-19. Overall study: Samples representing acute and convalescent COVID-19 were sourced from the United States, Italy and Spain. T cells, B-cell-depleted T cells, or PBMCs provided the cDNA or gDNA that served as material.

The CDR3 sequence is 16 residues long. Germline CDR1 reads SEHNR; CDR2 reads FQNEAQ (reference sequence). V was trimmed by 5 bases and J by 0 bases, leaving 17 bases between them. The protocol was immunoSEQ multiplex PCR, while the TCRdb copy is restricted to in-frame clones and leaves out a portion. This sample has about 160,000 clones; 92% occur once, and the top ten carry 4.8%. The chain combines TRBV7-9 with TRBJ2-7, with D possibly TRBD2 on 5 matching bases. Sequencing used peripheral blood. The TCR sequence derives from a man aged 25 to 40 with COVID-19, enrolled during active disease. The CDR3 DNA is TGTGCCAGCAGCGCTCTTTTAAGGAGGAGCTCCTACGAGCAGTACTTC. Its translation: CASSALLRRSSYEQYF.